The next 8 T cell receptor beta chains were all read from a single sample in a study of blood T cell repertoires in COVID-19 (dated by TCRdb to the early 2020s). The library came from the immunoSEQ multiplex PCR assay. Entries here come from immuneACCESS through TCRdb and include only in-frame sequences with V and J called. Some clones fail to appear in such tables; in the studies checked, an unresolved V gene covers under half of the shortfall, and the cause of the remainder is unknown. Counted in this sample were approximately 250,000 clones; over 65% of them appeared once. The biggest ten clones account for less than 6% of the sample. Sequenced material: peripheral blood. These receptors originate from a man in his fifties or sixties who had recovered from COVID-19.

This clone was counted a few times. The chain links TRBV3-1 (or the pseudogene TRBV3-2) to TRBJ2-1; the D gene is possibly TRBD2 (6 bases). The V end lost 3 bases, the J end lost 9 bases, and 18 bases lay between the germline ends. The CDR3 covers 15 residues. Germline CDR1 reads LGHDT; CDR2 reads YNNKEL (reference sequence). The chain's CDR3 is CASSHGWGEAVEQFF. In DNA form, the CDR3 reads TGTGCCAGCAGCCATGGGTGGGGGGAGGCGGTTGAGCAGTTCTTC.

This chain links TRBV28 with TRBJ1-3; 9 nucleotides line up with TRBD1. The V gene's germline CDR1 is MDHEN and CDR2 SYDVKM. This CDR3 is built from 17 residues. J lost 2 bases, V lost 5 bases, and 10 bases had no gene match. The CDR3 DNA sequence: TGTGCCAGCAGTCCAGAAAAACAGGGGGCGACTGGAAACACCATATATTTT. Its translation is CASSPEKQGATGNTIYF. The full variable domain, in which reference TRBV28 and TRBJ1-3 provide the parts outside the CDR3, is DVKVTQSSRYLVKRTGEKVFLECVQDMDHENMFWYRQDPGLGLRLIYFSYDVKMKEKGDIPEGYSVSREKKERFSLILESASTNQTSMYLCASSPEKQGATGNTIYFGEGSWLTVV.

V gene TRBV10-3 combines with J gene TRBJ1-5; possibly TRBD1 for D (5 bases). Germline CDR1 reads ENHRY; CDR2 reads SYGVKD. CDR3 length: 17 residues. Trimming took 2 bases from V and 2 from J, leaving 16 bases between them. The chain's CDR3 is CAISERQGVSGNQPQHF. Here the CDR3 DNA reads TGTGCCATCAGTGAGCGGCAGGGTGTGAGCGGCAATCAGCCCCAGCATTTT.

This chain's CDR3 is CASSQSAEANYGYTF. The DNA of the CDR3 is TGCGCCAGCAGCCAATCCGCAGAGGCGAACTATGGCTACACCTTC. This rearrangement joins TRBV4-1 to TRBJ1-2; D not certain. Trimming took 2 bases from V and 2 from J, leaving 12 bases between them. The CDR3 extends over 15 amino acids. The V gene's germline CDR1 is MGHRA and CDR2 YSYEKL.

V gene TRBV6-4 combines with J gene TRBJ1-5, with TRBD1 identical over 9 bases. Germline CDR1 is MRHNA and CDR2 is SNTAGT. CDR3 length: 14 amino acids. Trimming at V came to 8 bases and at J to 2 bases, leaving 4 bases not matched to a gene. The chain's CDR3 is CASLDRGRNQPQHF. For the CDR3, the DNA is TGTGCCAGCCTGGACAGGGGTCGCAATCAGCCCCAGCATTTT.

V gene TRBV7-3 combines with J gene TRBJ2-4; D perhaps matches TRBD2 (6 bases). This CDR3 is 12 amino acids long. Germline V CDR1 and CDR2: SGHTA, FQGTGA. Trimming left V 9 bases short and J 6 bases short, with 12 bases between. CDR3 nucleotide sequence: TGTGCCAGTGGGGAGGAGGGAAACATTCAGTACTTC. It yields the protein CASGEEGNIQYF.

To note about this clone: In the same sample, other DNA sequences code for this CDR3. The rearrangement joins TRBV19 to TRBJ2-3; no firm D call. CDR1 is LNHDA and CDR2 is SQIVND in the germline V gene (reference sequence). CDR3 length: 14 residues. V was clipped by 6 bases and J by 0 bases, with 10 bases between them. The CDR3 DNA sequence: TGTGCCAGTAGCCGGCGCGGAAGCACAGATACGCAGTATTTT. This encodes CASSRRGSTDTQYF.

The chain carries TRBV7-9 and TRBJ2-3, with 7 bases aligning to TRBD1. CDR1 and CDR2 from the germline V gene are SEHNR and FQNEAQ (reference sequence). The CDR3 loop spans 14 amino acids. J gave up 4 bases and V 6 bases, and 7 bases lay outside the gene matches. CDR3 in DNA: TGTGCCAGCAGTCCTTCAGGGGGTCCAGATACGCAGTATTTT. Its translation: CASSPSGGPDTQYF.